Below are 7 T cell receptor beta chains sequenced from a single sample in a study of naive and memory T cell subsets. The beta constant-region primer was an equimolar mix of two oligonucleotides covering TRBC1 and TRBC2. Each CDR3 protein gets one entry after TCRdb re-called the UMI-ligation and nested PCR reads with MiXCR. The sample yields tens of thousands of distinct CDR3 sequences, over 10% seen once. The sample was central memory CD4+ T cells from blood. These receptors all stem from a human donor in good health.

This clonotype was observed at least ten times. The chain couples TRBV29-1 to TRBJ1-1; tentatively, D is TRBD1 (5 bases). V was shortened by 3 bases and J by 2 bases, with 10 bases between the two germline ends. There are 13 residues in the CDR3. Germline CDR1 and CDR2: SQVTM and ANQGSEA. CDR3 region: CSVDHGGNTEAFF. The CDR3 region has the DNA TGCAGCGTTGATCACGGGGGTAACACTGAAGCTTTCTTT.

CDR3 in amino acids: CSARVSELADTQYF. The CDR3 region has the DNA TGCAGTGCTAGAGTGTCTGAGCTTGCAGATACGCAGTATTTT. This sequence joins TRBV20-1 and TRBJ2-3; D gene ambiguous. Germline values: CDR1 DFQATT, CDR2 SNEGSKA (reference sequence). The CDR3 runs to 14 residues. Deletions cut 1 base from V and 4 bases from J, with 12 bases between.

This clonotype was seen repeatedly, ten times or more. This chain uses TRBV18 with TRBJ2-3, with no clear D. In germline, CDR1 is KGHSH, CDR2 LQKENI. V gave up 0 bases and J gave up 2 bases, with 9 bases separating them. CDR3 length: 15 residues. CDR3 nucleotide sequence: TGTGCCAGCTCACCACCAGAGTCTATCACAGATACGCAGTATTTT. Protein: CASSPPESITDTQYF.

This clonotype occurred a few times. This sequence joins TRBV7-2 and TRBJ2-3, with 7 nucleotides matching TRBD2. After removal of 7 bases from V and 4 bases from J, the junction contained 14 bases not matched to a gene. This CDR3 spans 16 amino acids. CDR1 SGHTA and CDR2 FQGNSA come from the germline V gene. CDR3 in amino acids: CASTTRGVGKADTQYF. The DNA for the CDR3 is TGTGCCAGCACAACTCGGGGGGTAGGGAAGGCAGATACGCAGTATTTT.

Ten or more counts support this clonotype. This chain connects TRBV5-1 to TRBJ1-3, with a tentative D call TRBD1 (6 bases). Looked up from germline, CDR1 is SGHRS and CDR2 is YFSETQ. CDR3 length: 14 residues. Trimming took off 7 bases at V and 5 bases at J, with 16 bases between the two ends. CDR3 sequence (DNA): TGCGCCAGCTCCCCAGGGGACACAAGAAACACCATATATTTT. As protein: CASSPGDTRNTIYF.

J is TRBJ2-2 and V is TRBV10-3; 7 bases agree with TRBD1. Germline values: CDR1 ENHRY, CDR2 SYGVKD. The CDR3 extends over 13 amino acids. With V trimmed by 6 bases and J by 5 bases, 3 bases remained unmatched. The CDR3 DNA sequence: TGTGCCATCAGGGAACAGGGGACCGGGGAGCTGTTTTTT. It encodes CAIREQGTGELFF.

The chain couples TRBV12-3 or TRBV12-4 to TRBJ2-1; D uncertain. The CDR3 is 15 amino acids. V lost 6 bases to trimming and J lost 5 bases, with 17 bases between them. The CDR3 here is CASRVGEIGDNEQFF. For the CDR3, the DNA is TGTGCCAGCAGGGTCGGTGAGATTGGCGACAATGAGCAGTTCTTC.